The 17 T cell receptor beta chains below were found in one sample sequenced in a study of cytomegalovirus exposure and HLA in healthy donors. The PCR made use of 60 Vbeta and 13 Jbeta primers. Clones were sequenced by immunoSEQ multiplex PCR, and TCRdb holds only the in-frame ones, with some missing. The top ten clones hold roughly 2.1% of a sample with approximately 190,000 clones, 70% to 90% of them seen once. Sequencing was performed on PBMCs. All receptors come from a woman younger than 30 in good health and CMV-seropositive.

The gene calls are TRBV5-4 and TRBJ2-3; no reliable D call. Germline V gene lookup returns CDR1 SGHNT and CDR2 YYREEE (reference sequence). CDR3 size: 12 residues. V was shortened by 4 bases and J by 2 bases, with 5 bases between the two germline ends. The DNA of the CDR3 is TGTGCCAGCAGCCTTTACACAGATACGCAGTATTTT. It translates to CASSLYTDTQYF.

V gene TRBV19 combines with J gene TRBJ1-1, with 10 bases matching TRBD1. This CDR3 is 13 amino acids long. Losses at the gene ends were 5 bases for V and 5 bases for J; bases not matched to a gene: 2. Germline V gene data show CDR1 as LNHDA and CDR2 as SQIVND (reference sequence). CDR3 amino acids: CASSGQGGTEAFF. CDR3 DNA sequence: TGTGCCAGTAGTGGACAGGGGGGGACTGAAGCTTTCTTT.

The CDR3 spells CASSQEGLRGNRDTQYF. The CDR3 DNA follows: TGCGCCAGCAGCCAAGAGGGGCTTAGGGGGAACAGAGATACGCAGTATTTT. J is TRBJ2-3 and V is TRBV4-1, with D possibly matching TRBD1 (6 bases). CDR3 length equals 17 residues. The V end was cut by 0 bases, the J end by 5 bases, with 18 bases between. Germline-derived CDR1 and CDR2 are MGHRA and YSYEKL.

The chain joins TRBV7-3 to TRBJ2-2; possibly TRBD2 for D (5 bases). The CDR3 runs to 14 residues. V lost 1 base to trimming and J lost 4 bases, with 7 bases between them. CDR1 is SGHTA and CDR2 is FQGTGA in the germline V gene. CDR3 bases: TGTGCCAGCAGCTTAAAGGCGGGCACCGGGGAGCTGTTTTTT. Translated: CASSLKAGTGELFF.

This chain links TRBV18 with TRBJ1-4; TRBD1 might be the D (6 bases). The germline V and J ends were trimmed by 6 bases and 0 bases, with 11 bases remaining between them. The CDR3 is made up of 15 amino acids. Germline values: CDR1 KGHSH, CDR2 LQKENI. The CDR3 spells CASSQQGPTNEKLFF. CDR3 sequence (DNA): TGTGCCAGCTCCCAACAGGGCCCAACTAATGAAAAACTGTTTTTT.

This clone was observed a handful of times. This chain joins TRBV6-5 and TRBJ1-2; D may be TRBD1 (5 bases). Germline CDR1 MNHEY, CDR2 SVGAGI. The CDR3 length is 11 residues. Trimming left V 4 bases short and J 8 bases short, with 8 bases between. This CDR3 is CASSSGGGYTF. DNA of the CDR3: TGTGCCAGCAGTTCCGGGGGAGGCTACACCTTC.

This clone was seen more than once but under ten times. V is TRBV12-1 and J is TRBJ1-4. TRBV12-1 is deemed a pseudogene. This CDR3 spans 14 amino acids. CDR3 sequence (DNA): TGTGCCAGCAGCTTTGAGGGAGTCGGCGAAAAACTGTTTTTT. Translation: CASSFEGVGEKLFF.

The genes are TRBV10-3 and TRBJ2-5; D perhaps matches TRBD2 (5 bases). Germline CDR1 is ENHRY and CDR2 is SYGVKD. Trimming took off 3 bases at V and 5 bases at J, with 13 bases between the two ends. The CDR3 has 14 residues. CDR3 DNA: TGTGCCATCAGTGAATCGGGGAGAGGGGAGACCCAGTACTTC. Its protein product is CAISESGRGETQYF.

The chain couples TRBV7-7 to TRBJ2-5; D gene uncertain. Trimming took off 5 bases at V and 9 bases at J, with 10 bases between the two ends. Germline V lookup: CDR1 SSHAT, CDR2 FNYEAQ (reference sequence). The CDR3 contains 11 residues. The CDR3 DNA reads TGTGCCAGCAGCAACTTTGAGGCCCAGTACTTC. Protein: CASSNFEAQYF. Full variable domain (remainder filled in from reference TRBV7-7 and TRBJ2-5): GAGVSQSPRYKVTKRGQDVTLRCDPISSHATLYWYQQALGQGPEFLTYFNYEAQPDKSGLPSDRFSAERPEGSISTLTIQRTEQRDSAMYRCASSNFEAQYFGPGTRLLVL.

The chain combines TRBV19 with TRBJ1-4; 9 nucleotides agree with TRBD1. The V gene's germline CDR1 is LNHDA and CDR2 SQIVND (reference sequence). The J segment lost 8 bases and the V segment lost 5 bases, leaving 9 bases of the junction unmatched. The CDR3 sequence is 15 residues long. The CDR3 loop is CASSLTGTGPEKLFF. DNA for the CDR3: TGTGCCAGTAGTCTAACCGGGACAGGGCCCGAAAAACTGTTTTTT.

This clone showed up just once. The J gene is TRBJ2-1, the V gene TRBV2; the D gene is possibly TRBD2 (5 bases). The CDR3 spans 15 residues. V lost 7 bases and J 4 bases, leaving 17 bases between the germline ends. CDR1 and CDR2 (germline): SNHLY, FYNNEI. In DNA form, the CDR3 reads TGTGCCAGCAAAAGGGAGCGTTCCCTTTACAATGAGCAGTTCTTC. It yields the protein CASKRERSLYNEQFF.

The chain combines TRBV11-1 with TRBJ2-5; the D is unclear. The assigned J gene may be wrong: the sequence end matches TRBJ2-7 better. CDR3 length equals 13 residues. Germline loops: CDR1 SGHAT, CDR2 FQDESV (reference sequence). The CDR3 region has the DNA TGTGCCAGCAGCTTAGAGAGGTGGTACGAGCAGTACTTC. Translation: CASSLERWYEQYF.

This chain connects TRBV7-9 to TRBJ2-5; tentative D call: TRBD2 (6 bases). Germline assignment: CDR1 SEHNR and CDR2 FQNEAQ (reference sequence). The ends were cut back, 6 bases at V and 2 bases at J, with 16 bases in the middle. This CDR3 is built from 15 residues. The CDR3 spells CASSRLVGNQETQYF. The CDR3 coding sequence is TGTGCCAGCAGTAGACTAGTGGGAAATCAAGAGACCCAGTACTTC.

The CDR3 region has the DNA TGTGCCAGCAGCCCCCCGCCGCGGGGGGGGCCGTACGAGCAGTACGTC. Amino acid sequence: CASSPPPRGGPYEQYV. The V call is TRBV7-3, the J call TRBJ2-7, with 9 positions matching TRBD2. Germline V gene lookup returns CDR1 SGHTA and CDR2 FQGTGA. The junction had 12 bases not matched to a gene; V was cut back by 5 bases and J by 4 bases. There are 16 residues in the CDR3.

The sample holds a few counts of this clone. The chain combines TRBV6-5 with TRBJ1-5; D may be TRBD1 (5 bases). V was pared by 5 bases and J by 4 bases, with 12 bases between. The germline V gene encodes CDR1 MNHEY and CDR2 SVGAGI. The CDR3 runs to 14 residues. The CDR3 DNA reads TGTGCCAGCAGTGAGAGGAGGGGAAATCAGCCCCAGCATTTT. Translating it yields CASSERRGNQPQHF.

In nucleotides, the CDR3 is TGTGCCAGTAGCCAAGGACAGGGTAATTCACCCCTCCACTTT. It is translated as CASSQGQGNSPLHF. The genes are TRBV9 and TRBJ1-6; TRBD1 matches 8 bases. The CDR3 runs to 14 residues. The V gene end was trimmed by 8 bases and the J gene end by 6 bases; junction bases not matched to a gene: 7. CDR1 and CDR2 (germline): SGDLS, YYNGEE.

The V call is TRBV6-5, the J call TRBJ2-2; TRBD1 agrees at 8 bases. The junction had 5 bases not matched to a gene; V was cut back by 0 bases and J by 5 bases. Germline V lookup: CDR1 MNHEY, CDR2 SVGAGI. The CDR3 length is 16 residues. This CDR3 is CASSYSRRGRTGELFF. CDR3 DNA sequence: TGTGCCAGCAGTTACTCTCGCAGGGGGCGTACCGGGGAGCTGTTTTTT.